The rows below give T cell receptor beta chains drawn from one sample of a study of T cell changes during pregnancy in multiple sclerosis. TCRdb keeps only in-frame clones here, not all; method: immunoSEQ multiplex PCR. The sample includes tens of thousands of clones, about nine tenths of them seen just once. Sequencing was performed on CD8+ T cells from peripheral blood mononuclear cells, taken in the first trimester of pregnancy. These receptors were obtained from a female donor with multiple sclerosis, enrolled in a pregnancy study. Each CDR3 is given with its conserved first and last residue. The order of the fields is V gene, J gene, clone size, D gene, CDR3 protein. A D gene is named only where the DNA matches it firmly. A row's size may be missing; if present it is once, few, many or a size class.

V gene: TRBV27
J gene: TRBJ2-7
clone size: -
D gene: -
CDR3 protein: CASSSASPGLEQYF

V gene: TRBV5-6
J gene: TRBJ2-1
clone size: -
D gene: -
CDR3 protein: CASNPQTVYEQFF

V gene: TRBV6-5
J gene: TRBJ1-5
clone size: -
D gene: -
CDR3 protein: CASSYSRSNQPQHF

V gene: TRBV19
J gene: TRBJ1-5
clone size: -
D gene: -
CDR3 protein: CASSIERARNQPQHF

V gene: TRBV28
J gene: TRBJ1-5
clone size: -
D gene: TRBD1
CDR3 protein: CASSFSGTDLKYSNQPQHF

V gene: TRBV6-1
J gene: TRBJ1-2
clone size: -
D gene: TRBD1
CDR3 protein: CASSEMTGGVHGYTF

V gene: TRBV27
J gene: TRBJ1-5
clone size: -
D gene: TRBD1
CDR3 protein: CASSLEGPGGRQPQHF

V gene: TRBV7-2
J gene: TRBJ2-4
clone size: -
D gene: TRBD1
CDR3 protein: CASSLRTGEQYF

V gene: TRBV28
J gene: TRBJ1-5
clone size: once
D gene: -
CDR3 protein: CASSLHDRNQPQHF

V gene: TRBV18
J gene: TRBJ2-3
clone size: -
D gene: -
CDR3 protein: CASSPRSGLSHPKVRMVTQYF

V gene: TRBV5-5
J gene: TRBJ2-7
clone size: -
D gene: -
CDR3 protein: CASSLSGLSYEQYF

V gene: TRBV7-9
J gene: TRBJ2-7
clone size: -
D gene: TRBD2
CDR3 protein: CASSPSSGSSPYEQYF

V gene: TRBV14
J gene: TRBJ1-3
clone size: -
D gene: -
CDR3 protein: CASSQGTPRRQGTGNTIYF

V gene: TRBV29-1
J gene: TRBJ2-5
clone size: -
D gene: -
CDR3 protein: CSGGAGPEEYF

V gene: TRBV27
J gene: TRBJ2-1
clone size: -
D gene: -
CDR3 protein: CASTIGNEQFF

V gene: TRBV5-1
J gene: TRBJ2-7
clone size: once
D gene: TRBD1
CDR3 protein: CASSFLGQGYEQYF

V gene: TRBV5-4
J gene: TRBJ2-5
clone size: few
D gene: TRBD2
CDR3 protein: CASSALAGEETQYF

V gene: TRBV5-1
J gene: TRBJ2-7
clone size: -
D gene: TRBD2
CDR3 protein: CASSFLSGSSPSYEQYF

V gene: TRBV15
J gene: TRBJ1-1
clone size: -
D gene: -
CDR3 protein: CATSRDRPGMNTEAFF

V gene: TRBV9
J gene: TRBJ2-6
clone size: -
D gene: TRBD1
CDR3 protein: CASSVGDRSRVEILSGANVLTF

V gene: TRBV27
J gene: TRBJ2-7
clone size: once
D gene: -
CDR3 protein: CASSLWTDGSSEQYF

V gene: TRBV7-9
J gene: TRBJ2-1
clone size: -
D gene: TRBD2
CDR3 protein: CASSLLAGGPYEQFF

V gene: TRBV28
J gene: TRBJ1-4
clone size: -
D gene: -
CDR3 protein: CASPRGGPNEKLFF

V gene: TRBV7-3
J gene: TRBJ2-3
clone size: -
D gene: TRBD2
CDR3 protein: CASSLGEGTTDTQYF

V gene: TRBV6-1
J gene: TRBJ1-5
clone size: -
D gene: -
CDR3 protein: CASRGGRYNQPQHF